The entry that follows covers one TCR beta chain sequence. J gave up 4 bases and V 4 bases, and 9 bases lay outside the gene matches. Per germline, CDR1 MGHRA and CDR2 YSYEKL. The CDR3 is 15 residues long. This sample was included in a study of T cell changes during pregnancy in multiple sclerosis. Repertoires were generated with immunoSEQ multiplex PCR, while TCRdb's copy carries only in-frame clones and drops some. The table records fewer than 45,000 clones, 80% to 90% of them present only once. The origin of this receptor is a female donor with multiple sclerosis, enrolled in a pregnancy study. The sample in question was CD4+ T cells from peripheral blood mononuclear cells, obtained in the first trimester of pregnancy. The chain recombines TRBV4-1 with TRBJ1-2; 7 nucleotides agree with TRBD1. CDR3 coding DNA: TGCGCCAGCAGCCGAGAACAGGGGTTGGGCTATGGCTACACCTTC. This gives the protein CASSREQGLGYGYTF.